Listed here are 19 T cell receptor beta chains from one sample, sequenced in a study of T cell clonality in common variable immunodeficiency. The method was immunoSEQ multiplex PCR; TCRdb's version includes in-frame clones alone and lacks a portion of them. Captured here are approximately 46,000 clones, none seen once; the top ten comprise approximately 5.9%. The specimen was peripheral blood mononuclear cells. The receptors stem from a person between 18 and 69 years old in good health.

In this sample, this clone turned up many times. The CDR3 protein is CASSQSLGGQGKPPSLSYEQYF. The part of the CDR3 DNA that was read is TGCGCCAGCAGTCAATCCCTCGGTGGACAGGGGAAGCCACCTTCCCTCTCCTACGAG. The gene calls are TRBV23-1 and TRBJ2-7; 9 bases align to TRBD1. The read ends 3 residues early relative to the CDR3; the germline J gene fills the gap. TRBV23-1 is an open reading frame whose function is uncertain. V lost 0 bases, J lost 0 bases, and 21 bases stayed unmatched. CDR3 length: 22 amino acids.

This clone was seen many times. The missing CDR3 end, 3 residues past where the read stops, is filled in from the germline J gene. The chain employs TRBV6-1 and TRBJ2-7; D gene uncertain. V was clipped by 4 bases and J by 6 bases, with 16 bases between them. The CDR3 contains 14 residues. CDR1 and CDR2 from the germline V gene are MNHNS and SASEGT. The CDR3 region is CASSGYSMGPEQYF. Incomplete CDR3 DNA: TGTGCCAGCAGTGGGTATTCAATGGGCCCCGAG.

This clone has ten or more counts. The CDR3 is cut off 3 residues early in the read; its end comes from the germline J gene. V gene TRBV29-1 combines with J gene TRBJ1-1; unclear D gene. The V and J ends lost 2 bases and 1 base respectively, with 8 bases between them. CDR3 length: 13 residues. Germline CDR1 reads SQVTM; CDR2 reads ANQGSEA. This CDR3 reads CSVEITANTEAFF. CDR3 bases read: TGCAGCGTTGAAATCACAGCGAACACTGAA.

This clone was seen a few times. Read coverage stops 3 residues before the CDR3 terminus; the germline J gene supplies the remainder. J is TRBJ1-2 and V is TRBV20-1; D not resolved. This CDR3 comprises 14 residues. Looked up from germline, CDR1 is DFQATT and CDR2 is SNEGSKA (reference sequence). The sequenced CDR3 bases are TGCAGTGCTAGTAGCGGGGAGAGTCACTACGAC. Its translation: CSASSGESHYD. The entire CDR3 protein is CSASSGESHYDYTF.

With regard to this clone: The junction departs from germline at one end; a sequencing error may be responsible. The read terminates 3 residues ahead of where the CDR3 ends, so the germline J gene completes it. The gene calls are TRBV14 and TRBJ2-7; D possibly corresponds to TRBD2 (6 bases). CDR1 is SGHDN and CDR2 is FVKESK in the germline V gene. The CDR3 covers 17 residues. CDR3 sequence: CASNQGVLRGGRYEQYF. CDR3 DNA, as far as it was read: TGTGCCAGCAACCAAGGGGTTCTGAGGGGAGGACGCTACGAG. The variable domain in full, completed from reference TRBV14 and TRBJ2-7, reads EAGVTQFPSHSVIEKGQTVTLRCDPISGHDNLYWYRRVMGKEIKFLLHFVKESKQDESGMPNNRFLAERTGGTYSTLKVQPAELEDSGVYFCASNQGVLRGGRYEQYFGPGTRLTVT.

This clone was detected ten times or more. The read ends 3 residues before the CDR3 terminus; that terminus is restored from the germline J gene. This chain connects TRBV14 to TRBJ2-7, with D maybe TRBD2 (5 bases). From germline, CDR1 is SGHDN and CDR2 FVKESK. The CDR3 loop spans 14 amino acids. V dropped 1 base and J dropped 6 bases, with 13 bases sitting between them. CDR3 amino acids: CASSQVASAGEQYF. The CDR3 bases that were read are TGTGCCAGCAGCCAAGTGGCTTCCGCGGGCGAG.

Ten or more counts support this clone. The CDR3 end is not reached by the read, which stops 3 residues before it; the germline J gene fills it in. This rearrangement joins TRBV6-1 to TRBJ1-2, with a weak D call TRBD1 (5 bases). Looked up from germline, CDR1 is MNHNS and CDR2 is SASEGT. The CDR3 consists of 12 residues. The sequenced part of the CDR3 DNA is TGTGCCAGCAGTGCCTGGGGGGAAGGC. It translates to CASSAWGEG. The whole CDR3 reads CASSAWGEGYTF.

This clone was recorded at least ten times. From the germline J gene comes the end of the CDR3, since the read stops 3 residues before it. V usage is TRBV29-1 and J usage is TRBJ2-3, with D possibly matching TRBD1 (6 bases). This CDR3 is built from 15 residues. Germline-derived CDR1 and CDR2 are SQVTM and ANQGSEA. Trimming removed 2 bases from V and 0 bases from J, with 12 bases in between. The CDR3 reads CSVEPDSASTDTQYF. The CDR3 bases that were read are TGCAGCGTTGAACCGGACAGCGCTAGCACAGATACG.

This clone was seen ten or more times. The read comes to an end 3 residues before the CDR3 does, leaving the germline J gene to fill in the end. J is TRBJ1-2 and V is TRBV30; a weak D match, TRBD1 (5 bases). The CDR3 extends over 13 amino acids. CDR1 GTSNPN and CDR2 SVGIG come from the germline V gene (reference sequence). Trimming pared 0 bases from V and 6 bases from J, leaving 11 bases between. The CDR3 is CAWSVLGPNGYTF. The CDR3 DNA, read in part, is TGTGCCTGGAGTGTACTGGGGCCGAATGGC.

This clone came up many times. The read ends 3 residues early relative to the CDR3; the germline J gene fills the gap. Other DNA sequences in the same sample also yield this CDR3. This sequence joins TRBV7-6 and TRBJ2-7; 8 nucleotides line up with TRBD1. CDR1 is SGHVS, CDR2 FNYEAQ, per germline. The CDR3 covers 14 residues. Unmatched junction bases numbered 4, after V lost 4 bases and J lost 2 bases. The sequenced CDR3 bases are TGTGCCAGCAGCTCAGGACAGGGCACCTACGAG. Protein sequence: CASSSGQGTYE. The whole CDR3 protein is CASSSGQGTYEQYF.

Many counts were recorded for this clone. The CDR3 end lies 3 residues beyond the end of the read and is filled in from the germline J gene. The V call is TRBV20-1, the J call TRBJ2-2, with 8 bases that match TRBD2. Per germline, CDR1 DFQATT and CDR2 SNEGSKA (reference sequence). The CDR3 consists of 17 residues. After removal of 0 bases from V and 3 bases from J, the junction contained 9 bases not matched to a gene. CDR3 DNA, as far as it was read: TGCAGTGCTAGAGAACCAAAGGTAGCGGGATACACCGGGGAG. Translation gives CSAREPKVAGYTGE. The complete CDR3 protein is CSAREPKVAGYTGELFF.

This clone occurred many times. The read halts 3 residues ahead of the CDR3 end, with the missing end drawn from the germline J gene. The chain is built from TRBV5-6 and TRBJ1-1; D is possibly TRBD1 (6 bases). The CDR3 is 13 residues long. Trimming removed 7 bases at V and 0 bases at J, with 10 bases between. Per the germline V gene, CDR1 is SGHDT and CDR2 is YYEEEE. CDR3 sequence reads: CASRQALNTEAFF. The CDR3 DNA, read in part, is TGTGCCAGCCGACAGGCCTTGAACACTGAA.

This clone has ten or more counts. The sequenced part of the CDR3 DNA is TGTGCCAGCAGCTATCAAGGGGCGCCCCAAGAGACC. Amino acids: CASSYQGAPQET. From start to end, the CDR3 is CASSYQGAPQETQYF. The chain carries TRBV7-9 and TRBJ2-5, with D perhaps matching TRBD1 (5 bases). Read coverage stops 3 residues before the CDR3 terminus; the germline J gene supplies the remainder. This CDR3 is 15 amino acids long. Trimming shortened V by 4 bases and J by 1 base, and 13 bases separated the two germline ends. Germline lookup yields CDR1 SEHNR and CDR2 FQNEAQ (reference sequence).

This clone was detected many times. The CDR3 here is CASSPGRQGEKLFF. CDR3 bases read: TGTGCCAGCTCACCAGGCCGACAGGGTGAAAAA. The chain joins TRBV18 to TRBJ1-4; 7 nucleotides match TRBD1. Coverage ceases 3 residues before the CDR3 finishes, and the germline J gene fills in the end. The CDR3 has 14 residues. CDR1 is KGHSH and CDR2 is LQKENI in the germline V gene. J gave up 7 bases and V 2 bases, and 4 bases lay outside the gene matches. Using reference TRBV18 and TRBJ1-4 for the parts outside the CDR3, the full variable domain is NAGVMQNPRHLVRRRGQEARLRCSPMKGHSHVYWYRQLPEEGLKFMVYLQKENIIDESGMPKERFSAEFPKEGPSILRIQQVVRGDSAAYFCASSPGRQGEKLFFGSGTQLSVL.

With respect to this clone: Coverage ceases 3 residues before the CDR3 finishes, and the germline J gene fills in the end. J is TRBJ2-3 and V is TRBV7-7; 10 nucleotides match TRBD1. After removal of 5 bases from V and 6 bases from J, the junction contained 5 bases not matched to a gene. Germline CDR1 reads SSHAT; CDR2 reads FNYEAQ (reference sequence). The CDR3 totals 14 residues. CDR3 region: CASSPTGGMDTQYF. The CDR3 DNA, read in part, is TGTGCCAGCAGCCCGACAGGGGGCATGGATACG.

The table lists this clone with many counts. The read ends 3 residues before the CDR3 terminus; that terminus is restored from the germline J gene. The rearrangement links TRBV5-1 to TRBJ2-7, with a possible D match to TRBD1 (5 bases). The CDR3 covers 14 residues. Germline V gives CDR1 SGHRS, CDR2 YFSETQ. The V end was cut by 1 base, the J end by 6 bases, with 14 bases between. The CDR3 protein is CASSLPGPTGEQYF. Partial CDR3 DNA: TGCGCCAGCAGCTTGCCAGGGCCGACGGGCGAG.

This clone has at least ten counts. Coverage ceases 3 residues before the CDR3 finishes, and the germline J gene fills in the end. The rearrangement links TRBV5-1 to TRBJ2-7; 7 bases match TRBD1. The CDR3 loop spans 15 amino acids. CDR1 is SGHRS, CDR2 YFSETQ, per germline. Trimming at V came to 0 bases and at J to 3 bases, leaving 6 bases not matched to a gene. The sequenced part of the CDR3 DNA is TGCGCCAGCAGCTTGGCCGAGGGGGCTATCTACGAG. Protein: CASSLAEGAIYE. The CDR3 in its entirety is CASSLAEGAIYEQYF.

This clone was detected ten times or more. Read sequence stops 3 residues before the CDR3 end, and the germline J gene provides the missing end. The V and J genes are TRBV5-6 and TRBJ2-7, with TRBD2 as a possible D gene (7 bases). There are 13 residues in the CDR3. V was cut by 4 bases and J by 4 bases, with 12 bases left in between. Germline loops: CDR1 SGHDT, CDR2 YYEEEE. The part of the CDR3 DNA that was read is TGTGCCAGCAGCCAAGGGGGGGGGTACGAG. It codes for CASSQGGGYE. The whole CDR3 sequence reads CASSQGGGYEQYF.

This clone has more than one count but fewer than ten. The CDR3 sequence is CAWRAYMDGPAGQYF. The CDR3 DNA, read in part, is TGTGCCTGGAGGGCCTATATGGACGGCCCGGCGGGT. V usage is TRBV30 and J usage is TRBJ2-4; a possible D gene is TRBD2 (5 bases). Coverage ceases 3 residues before the CDR3 finishes, and the germline J gene fills in the end. Germline-derived CDR1 and CDR2 are GTSNPN and SVGIG (reference sequence). The CDR3 sequence is 15 residues long.